These 26 T cell receptor beta chains came from one sample sequenced in a study of early T cells in non-severe SARS-CoV-2 infection (dated by TCRdb to 2020 to 2023). Receptor amplification or capture employed 5' RACE. The run used a NextSeq 500. TCRdb reanalyzed the raw reads on its own, using fastp at Q25 for trimming and MiXCR for clone calling, and kept in-frame beta chains. CDR3 protein sequences are deduplicated, and each keeps its most common genes and DNA. This sample gives around 30,000 distinct CDR3 sequences in total; around 6% of them show up just once. Roughly 7.5% of the sample is held by the ten biggest clonotypes. The sequencing input was whole blood. Receptors were obtained from an adult who was a healthcare worker with PCR-confirmed SARS-CoV-2 infection or an uninfected control (not recorded which).

This clonotype was counted at least ten times. The chain links TRBV4-1 to TRBJ2-1; 10 bases align to TRBD2. The ends lost 3 bases at V and 7 bases at J; junction bases unmatched: 9. CDR1 and CDR2 from the germline V gene are MGHRA and YSYEKL. The CDR3 spans 16 residues. This CDR3 reads CASSHRISGGNNEQFF. CDR3 nucleotide sequence: TGCGCCAGCAGCCACCGCATTAGCGGGGGGAATAATGAGCAGTTCTTC.

At least ten counts were recorded for this clonotype. The chain's CDR3 is CASSQDRGPYEQYF. The CDR3 region has the DNA TGTGCCAGCAGCCAAGACAGGGGGCCCTACGAGCAGTACTTC. The chain employs TRBV4-2 and TRBJ2-7; 8 bases line up with TRBD1. The CDR3 length is 14 residues. Germline trimming cut 0 bases from V and 2 bases from J; bases unmatched to any gene: 0. Germline-derived CDR1 and CDR2 are LGHNA and YNFKEQ.

This clonotype appeared a few times. The genes are TRBV24-1 and TRBJ2-1; 7 nucleotides align to TRBD1. Losses at the gene ends were 3 bases for V and 7 bases for J; bases not matched to a gene: 8. CDR3 length: 15 amino acids. Germline CDR1 is KGHDR and CDR2 is SFDVKD. DNA of the CDR3: TGTGCCACCAGTGATCCGACAGGGAAGAAAAATGAGCAGTTCTTC. It is translated as CATSDPTGKKNEQFF.

This clonotype was recorded many times. The genes are TRBV7-2 and TRBJ1-6, with TRBD1 matching 7 bases. CDR3 size: 16 residues. Germline CDR1 is SGHTA and CDR2 is FQGNSA. J gave up 9 bases and V 2 bases, and 10 bases lay outside the gene matches. The CDR3 DNA sequence: TGTGCCAGCAGCTTACTGAACAGGGGAGGCAGTTCACCCCTCCACTTT. It specifies CASSLLNRGGSSPLHF.

Many counts were recorded for this clonotype. This chain connects TRBV5-5 to TRBJ2-3; 8 bases fit TRBD2. V dropped 2 bases and J dropped 0; count of bases not matched to a gene: 2. In germline, CDR1 is SGHKS, CDR2 YYEKEE (reference sequence). The CDR3 is made up of 15 amino acids. CDR3 amino acids: CASSLLAASTDTQYF. The CDR3 nucleotides read TGTGCCAGCAGCTTACTAGCGGCTAGCACAGATACGCAGTATTTT.

This clonotype appeared many times. The chain employs TRBV4-3 and TRBJ2-5; no clear D gene. The CDR3 covers 16 residues. Germline CDR1 and CDR2: LGHNA and YSLEER. Trimming took 1 base from V and 2 from J, leaving 14 bases between them. The CDR3: CASSQGQAHPQETQYF. The CDR3 DNA follows: TGCGCCAGCAGCCAAGGCCAGGCACACCCTCAAGAGACCCAGTACTTC.

This clonotype was counted ten times or more. The V call is TRBV7-9, the J call TRBJ2-2; the D gene is possibly TRBD1 (5 bases). The V end was cut by 4 bases, the J end by 1 base, with 7 bases between. CDR1 is SEHNR and CDR2 is FQNEAQ in the germline V gene (reference sequence). The CDR3 is 14 amino acids. Here the CDR3 reads CASSSQGNTGELFF. DNA for the CDR3: TGTGCCAGCAGCTCGCAGGGGAACACCGGGGAGCTGTTTTTT.

This clonotype rates as medium-sized. The rearrangement joins TRBV27 to TRBJ1-4, with D possibly matching TRBD1 (6 bases). The V and J ends lost 8 bases and 0 bases respectively, with 10 bases between them. The CDR3 totals 14 residues. In germline, CDR1 is MNHEY, CDR2 SMNVEV (reference sequence). The CDR3 DNA reads TGTGCCAGCTCTTACAGGGCAACTAATGAAAAACTGTTTTTT. Translating gives CASSYRATNEKLFF.

The chain recombines TRBV6-2 or TRBV6-3 with TRBJ2-7; D remains ambiguous. Germline V gives CDR1 MNHEY, CDR2 SVGEGT. Trimming took 6 bases from V and 4 from J, leaving 16 bases between them. The CDR3 length is 14 residues. The CDR3 reads CASRTLVGYYEQYF. Written as DNA, the CDR3 is TGTGCCAGCAGGACCCTAGTGGGGTATTACGAGCAGTACTTC.

This clonotype has at least ten counts. The chain uses TRBV13 and TRBJ2-7; 7 bases match TRBD2. This CDR3 contains 17 residues. Germline CDR1 reads PRHDT; CDR2 reads FYEKMQ (reference sequence). The trim removed 5 bases at V and 5 bases at J, leaving 18 bases unmatched. The CDR3 nucleotides are TGTGCCAGCAGCGGTAGAAAGTCGTGGGGAGGGGCGGACGAGCAGTACTTC. Protein product: CASSGRKSWGGADEQYF.

A few counts support this clonotype. The V call is TRBV2, the J call TRBJ1-5, with 11 bases aligning to TRBD1. The CDR3 spans 14 residues. J lost 7 bases, V lost 5 bases, and 4 bases had no gene match. Looked up from germline, CDR1 is SNHLY and CDR2 is FYNNEI. This chain's CDR3 is CASSRTGGRQPQHF. The DNA of the CDR3 is TGTGCCAGCAGTAGGACAGGGGGCAGGCAGCCCCAGCATTTT.

The sample holds many counts of this clonotype. The gene calls are TRBV5-5 and TRBJ1-2, with D unclear. Trimming shortened V by 2 bases and J by 2 bases, and 10 bases separated the two germline ends. The CDR3 sequence is 14 residues long. Germline V lookup: CDR1 SGHKS, CDR2 YYEKEE (reference sequence). The CDR3 DNA is TGTGCCAGCAGCTTTGGCGGCAGGAACTATGGCTACACCTTC. It yields the protein CASSFGGRNYGYTF.

Many counts were recorded for this clonotype. The V and J genes are TRBV7-2 and TRBJ2-5, with 15 positions matching TRBD2. The ends lost 4 bases at V and 4 bases at J; junction bases unmatched: 1. Looked up from germline, CDR1 is SGHTA and CDR2 is FQGNSA. This CDR3 has 15 residues. The CDR3 reads CASSWTSGGAETQYF. The CDR3 DNA is TGTGCCAGCAGCTGGACTAGCGGGGGGGCAGAGACCCAGTACTTC.

The chain joins TRBV12-3 or TRBV12-4 to TRBJ2-7; tentatively, D is TRBD2 (5 bases). This CDR3 is built from 15 residues. Trimming stripped 1 base from V and 7 bases from J, with 17 bases between. The CDR3 loop is CASSLGAGLYLEQYF. CDR3 DNA: TGTGCCAGCAGTTTAGGGGCCGGACTCTATCTGGAGCAGTACTTC.

This chain uses TRBV6-2 or TRBV6-3 with TRBJ1-1; D is possibly TRBD1 (5 bases). Germline loops: CDR1 MNHEY, CDR2 SVGEGT. Trimming stripped 4 bases from V and 0 bases from J, with 15 bases between. CDR3 length: 16 amino acids. DNA for the CDR3: TGTGCCAGCAGTTGGGGGTTCGAGCGAATGAACACTGAAGCTTTCTTT. Translating it yields CASSWGFERMNTEAFF.

This clonotype occurred a few times. This chain links TRBV20-1 with TRBJ1-1; 10 nucleotides align to TRBD1. The CDR3 length is 16 residues. Per germline, CDR1 DFQATT and CDR2 SNEGSKA (reference sequence). Losses at the gene ends were 2 bases for V and 2 bases for J; bases not matched to a gene: 8. In DNA, the CDR3 is TGCAGTGCTAGAAAGACAGGGGGCCTCGTAAACACTGAAGCTTTCTTT. Protein: CSARKTGGLVNTEAFF.

The chain employs TRBV20-1 and TRBJ1-4; TRBD1 matches at 8 bases. The CDR3 is made up of 13 amino acids. Per germline, CDR1 DFQATT and CDR2 SNEGSKA (reference sequence). V lost 5 bases, J lost 6 bases, and 5 bases stayed unmatched. CDR3 bases: TGCAGTGCTGAGACAGGGGAAGATGAAAAACTGTTTTTT. Translated: CSAETGEDEKLFF.

About this clonotype itself: This may stem from a read error, because a much larger clone lies one nucleotide away. This is likely a read error, given that the CDR3 carries no conserved phenylalanine or tryptophan at its end. This chain joins TRBV20-1 and TRBJ2-7, with TRBD1 matching over 9 bases. The germline CDR1 and CDR2 sequences are DFQATT and SNEGSKA (reference sequence). V was pared by 6 bases and J by 6 bases, with 12 bases of the junction left unmatched. CDR3 size: 14 residues. CDR3 bases: TGCAGTGCGTATCCGGGGACAGGGAACCCCGAGCAGTACCTC. Its protein is CSAYPGTGNPEQYL.

By sample fraction, this clonotype is medium-sized. The rearrangement links TRBV7-2 to TRBJ2-5; 15 nucleotides line up with TRBD2. Per the germline V gene, CDR1 is SGHTA and CDR2 is FQGNSA. Trimming at V came to 5 bases and at J to 4 bases, leaving 8 bases not matched to a gene. This CDR3 has 17 amino acids. In nucleotides, the CDR3 is TGTGCCAGCAGCCACGGGACTAGCGGGGGGAAAGGAGAGACCCAGTACTTC. The encoded protein is CASSHGTSGGKGETQYF.

This clonotype was counted ten times or more. CDR3 nucleotides: TGTGCCAGCAGCCATGGGACCGACAGCTCCTACGAGCAGTACTTC. Translation: CASSHGTDSSYEQYF. The J gene is TRBJ2-7, the V gene TRBV7-9, with D possibly being TRBD1 or TRBD2 (5 bases each). The CDR3 sequence is 15 residues long. Germline V gives CDR1 SEHNR, CDR2 FQNEAQ (reference sequence). Trimming took 5 bases from V and 0 from J, leaving 14 bases between them.

This clonotype was detected many times. The CDR3 protein is CASSSGRGTDTQYF. The CDR3 DNA reads as TGCGCCAGCAGCTCAGGGAGGGGCACAGATACGCAGTATTTT. This chain connects TRBV5-1 to TRBJ2-3; 7 bases match TRBD2. CDR3 length equals 14 residues. V trimming: 3 bases; J trimming: 1 base; junction bases outside the gene matches: 2. CDR1 SGHRS and CDR2 YFSETQ come from the germline V gene. The entire variable domain, with the rest obtained from reference TRBV5-1 and TRBJ2-3, is as follows: KAGVTQTPRYLIKTRGQQVTLSCSPISGHRSVSWYQQTPGQGLQFLFEYFSETQRNKGNFPGRFSGRQFSNSRSEMNVSTLELGDSALYLCASSSGRGTDTQYFGPGTRLTVL.

This chain joins TRBV30 and TRBJ2-3, with TRBD2 identical over 8 bases. The CDR3 length is 18 residues. With 0 bases clipped from V and 4 bases from J, the junction kept 15 bases outside the gene matches. Looked up from germline, CDR1 is GTSNPN and CDR2 is SVGIG (reference sequence). The DNA for the CDR3 is TGTGCCTGGAGTGTACCGTCGGGGGGGAGCTTATACGCAGATACGCAGTATTTT. Translated: CAWSVPSGGSLYADTQYF.

This clonotype was picked up many times. The chain couples TRBV29-1 to TRBJ2-7; D is unresolved. The V gene lost 5 bases and the J gene lost 2 bases, with 10 bases spanning the gap. The CDR3 contains 12 residues. The germline V gene encodes CDR1 SQVTM and CDR2 ANQGSEA. CDR3 DNA: TGCAGCGTTAGGACCGAGCCCTACGAGCAGTACTTC. Amino acids: CSVRTEPYEQYF.

This clonotype was recorded many times. This chain joins TRBV12-3 or TRBV12-4 and TRBJ2-3, with D perhaps assigned TRBD1 or TRBD2 (5 bases each). This CDR3 contains 15 residues. Trimming shortened V by 2 bases and J by 3 bases, and 12 bases separated the two germline ends. CDR3 DNA: TGTGCCAGCAGTTTAATGGGACCGGAAACAGATACGCAGTATTTT. It translates to CASSLMGPETDTQYF.

The CDR3 reads CASSLGPPGYTF. CDR3 in DNA: TGTGCCAGCAGTTTGGGCCCCCCGGGCTACACCTTC. The chain links TRBV28 to TRBJ1-2; no definite D call. V was shortened by 3 bases and J by 8 bases, with 10 bases between the two germline ends. In germline, CDR1 is MDHEN, CDR2 SYDVKM. This CDR3 region has 12 residues.

This clonotype was seen ten or more times. The chain recombines TRBV7-9 with TRBJ1-6; tentatively, D is TRBD1 (5 bases). V gave up 4 bases and J gave up 6 bases, with 13 bases separating them. The germline V gene encodes CDR1 SEHNR and CDR2 FQNEAQ (reference sequence). CDR3 length: 15 amino acids. This chain's CDR3 is CASSSRERGNSPLHF. CDR3 coding DNA: TGTGCCAGCAGCTCCAGGGAACGGGGTAATTCACCCCTCCACTTT.